Presented here are 27 T cell receptor beta chains from one specimen sequenced in a study of blood T cells in healthy people across ages. The second PCR ran roughly 7 to 12 cycles with a sample-barcoded 5' primer and J-beta primers. Via MiXCR, TCRdb re-called the 5' RACE reads, giving one row per CDR3 protein. This sample has hundreds of thousands of distinct CDR3 sequences, with more than 40% found just once. Sequenced sample: blood. These TCRs come from a woman aged 55-69 years in good health.

V usage is TRBV10-3 and J usage is TRBJ2-3, with no clear D. The CDR3 has 12 amino acids. V was shortened by 6 bases and J by 2 bases, with 6 bases between the two germline ends. The germline CDR1 and CDR2 sequences are ENHRY and SYGVKD. CDR3 coding DNA: TGTGCCATCAGAGAGAACACAGATACGCAGTATTTT. Translation: CAIRENTDTQYF.

This clonotype showed up just a few times. This chain links TRBV28 with TRBJ2-1, with D unclear. The J call is doubtful: the DNA matches TRBJ2-7 better. Per the germline V gene, CDR1 is MDHEN and CDR2 is SYDVKM. This CDR3 spans 11 amino acids. The CDR3 reads CASTTTYEQYF. In nucleotides, the CDR3 is TGTGCCAGCACCACTACCTACGAGCAGTACTTC.

The genes are TRBV9 and TRBJ2-1, with D possibly TRBD2 on 5 matching bases. V lost 0 bases, J lost 11 bases, and 15 bases lay in between. Per germline, CDR1 SGDLS and CDR2 YYNGEE. The CDR3 spans 14 residues. The CDR3 DNA follows: TGTGCCAGCAGCGTAGCCGACGGGGTTAATCAGCAGTTCTTC. It translates to CASSVADGVNQQFF.

This clonotype was counted a few times. V is TRBV3-1 and J is TRBJ2-2; no firm D call. CDR3 size: 11 residues. V lost 2 bases, J lost 7 bases, and 2 bases lay in between. CDR1 is LGHDT and CDR2 is YNNKEL in the germline V gene (reference sequence). The chain's CDR3 is CASSQIGELFF. DNA of the CDR3: TGTGCCAGCAGCCAAATCGGGGAGCTGTTTTTT.

This clonotype was found many times. The genes are TRBV25-1 and TRBJ2-1; no definite D call. V was shortened by 4 bases and J by 10 bases, with 14 bases between the two germline ends. The germline V gene has CDR1 MGHDK and CDR2 SYGVNS. The CDR3 sequence is 13 residues long. The CDR3 region is CASSGIPRGEQFF. The CDR3 coding sequence is TGTGCCAGCAGTGGAATTCCGAGAGGAGAGCAGTTCTTC.

This chain links TRBV7-6 with TRBJ1-1, with TRBD1 identical over 9 bases. The CDR3 has 15 amino acids. CDR1 is SGHVS, CDR2 FNYEAQ, per germline. V lost 5 bases and J lost 0; bases outside the gene matches: 4. The CDR3 here is CASSPRQGVNTEAFF. The CDR3 DNA reads TGTGCCAGCAGCCCTAGACAGGGGGTGAACACTGAAGCTTTCTTT.

The CDR3 here is CASSRALQNGELFF. The CDR3 DNA is TGTGCCAGCAGTAGGGCTTTACAAAACGGGGAGCTGTTTTTT. This chain links TRBV6-5 with TRBJ2-2; unclear D gene. The CDR3 totals 14 residues. The V end lost 5 bases, the J end lost 7 bases, and 14 bases lay between the germline ends. Per germline, CDR1 MNHEY and CDR2 SVGAGI.

A few counts support this clonotype. The gene calls are TRBV7-2 and TRBJ2-3, with 8 positions matching TRBD2. CDR1 SGHTA and CDR2 FQGNSA come from the germline V gene. The V gene end was trimmed by 1 base and the J gene end by 6 bases; junction bases not matched to a gene: 9. The CDR3 spans 16 residues. CDR3 coding DNA: TGTGCCAGCAGCTTAGTGGGGGTCGGCGGGAGGGATACGCAGTATTTT. Amino acid sequence: CASSLVGVGGRDTQYF.

The rearrangement links TRBV4-1 to TRBJ2-3, with TRBD2 matching over 8 bases. Unmatched junction bases numbered 5, after V lost 3 bases and J lost 3 bases. The CDR3 sequence is 15 residues long. The germline V gene encodes CDR1 MGHRA and CDR2 YSYEKL. CDR3: CASSQSGSRTDTQYF. CDR3 in DNA: TGCGCCAGCAGCCAGAGCGGGAGTCGGACAGATACGCAGTATTTT.

The genes are TRBV18 and TRBJ2-5, with D perhaps matching TRBD2 (6 bases). TRBJ2-7 matches the DNA end more closely, so the J call is doubtful. CDR3 length: 15 amino acids. The germline V gene has CDR1 KGHSH and CDR2 LQKENI. CDR3 sequence reads: CASSPTGTQIYEQYF. The CDR3 region has the DNA TGTGCCAGCTCACCAACCGGGACTCAAATCTACGAGCAGTACTTC.

This chain joins TRBV25-1 and TRBJ2-7, with D maybe TRBD2 (5 bases). There are 13 residues in the CDR3. Germline values: CDR1 MGHDK, CDR2 SYGVNS. Trimming stripped 8 bases from V and 4 bases from J, with 15 bases between. The CDR3 DNA is TGTGCCAGCGCGGGTCTAGCTCCTTACGAGCAGTACTTC. Its translation is CASAGLAPYEQYF.

The sample holds one count of this clonotype. This may come from a read error, since a much larger clone is one base off. The chain links TRBV6-1 to TRBJ1-2, with 11 bases fitting TRBD1. The V gene's germline CDR1 is MNHNS and CDR2 SASEGT. This CDR3 is built from 15 residues. The chain's CDR3 is CANSAGTGGNYGYTF. As DNA, the CDR3 is TGTGCCAACAGTGCCGGGACAGGGGGTAACTATGGCTACACCTTC.

This clonotype was seen at least ten times. The rearrangement links TRBV29-1 to TRBJ2-5; TRBD1 aligns across 12 bases. The length of the CDR3 is 13 residues. The V segment lost 7 bases and the J segment 4 bases; nucleotides outside the gene matches: 4. Germline CDR1 reads SQVTM; CDR2 reads ANQGSEA. The CDR3 region has the DNA TGCAGCGCGGGACAGGGGGCCGGAGAGACCCAGTACTTC. The encoded protein is CSAGQGAGETQYF.

This clonotype was detected only a few times. V gene TRBV29-1 combines with J gene TRBJ2-5; no firm D call. V was shortened by 4 bases and J by 5 bases, with 14 bases between the two germline ends. This CDR3 is built from 13 residues. The germline CDR1 and CDR2 sequences are SQVTM and ANQGSEA. Written as DNA, the CDR3 is TGCAGCGTTGGCCAGCTTCTGGGGGAGACCCAGTACTTC. The encoded protein is CSVGQLLGETQYF. The entire variable domain, with the rest obtained from reference TRBV29-1 and TRBJ2-5, is as follows: SAVISQKPSRDICQRGTSLTIQCQVDSQVTMMFWYRQQPGQSLTLIATANQGSEATYESGFVIDKFPISRPNLTFSTLTVSNMSPEDSSIYLCSVGQLLGETQYFGPGTRLLVL.

This clonotype was seen a handful of times. The chain employs TRBV7-2 and TRBJ1-1, with TRBD1 matching 7 bases. The ends lost 6 bases at V and 4 bases at J; junction bases unmatched: 5. The CDR3 sequence is 13 residues long. Per the germline V gene, CDR1 is SGHTA and CDR2 is FQGNSA. The CDR3 reads CASRLTGFTEAFF. CDR3 coding DNA: TGTGCCAGCAGGTTGACAGGGTTCACTGAAGCTTTCTTT.

This rearrangement joins TRBV7-2 to TRBJ1-2; possible D gene TRBD1, 5 bases. Trimming left V 0 bases short and J 4 bases short, with 9 bases between. Germline assignment: CDR1 SGHTA and CDR2 FQGNSA. The CDR3 runs 14 residues. The CDR3 loop reads CASSLASGTYGYTF. CDR3 nucleotide sequence: TGTGCCAGCAGCTTAGCGTCAGGGACCTATGGCTACACCTTC.

The V gene is TRBV12-3 or TRBV12-4, the J gene TRBJ2-5, with unresolved D. V was pared by 5 bases and J by 11 bases, with 18 bases between. The CDR3 sequence is 13 residues long. CDR3 region: CASSVGRSEEQYF. The DNA of the CDR3 is TGTGCCAGCAGTGTAGGGCGATCTGAGGAGCAGTACTTC.

Only a few counts were recorded for this clonotype. The genes are TRBV4-3 and TRBJ2-1, with unresolved D. V was cut by 4 bases and J by 8 bases, with 12 bases left in between. This CDR3 is built from 13 residues. The germline V gene encodes CDR1 LGHNA and CDR2 YSLEER. In DNA form, the CDR3 reads TGCGCCAGCAGCCTATTCCACCTGGATGAGCAGTTCTTC. This translates into CASSLFHLDEQFF.

The genes are TRBV2 and TRBJ2-5; D tentatively reads TRBD1 or TRBD2 (5 bases each). Germline V CDR1 and CDR2: SNHLY, FYNNEI. Trimming shortened V by 3 bases and J by 4 bases, and 12 bases separated the two germline ends. This CDR3 spans 14 amino acids. In nucleotides, the CDR3 is TGTGCCAGCAGTGAGAGGGGTGTTCGAGAGACCCAGTACTTC. Its protein is CASSERGVRETQYF.

The chain combines TRBV20-1 with TRBJ2-5; 10 bases agree with TRBD1. Germline V gene sequence: CDR1 DFQATT, CDR2 SNEGSKA (reference sequence). The CDR3 loop spans 15 amino acids. The CDR3 coding sequence is TGCAGAGAGTCCTGGGACAGGGGAGGTTTAGAGACCCAGTACTTC. It specifies CRESWDRGGLETQYF.

This clonotype was counted between two and nine times. The rearrangement uses TRBV7-6 and TRBJ2-7, with 8 bases lining up with TRBD2. V lost 1 base to trimming and J lost 0 bases; unmatched junction nucleotides: 17. The CDR3 spans 20 residues. CDR1 is SGHVS and CDR2 is FNYEAQ in the germline V gene. The CDR3 bases are TGTGCCAGCAGCTTAGTGGGCCCCTGGGAGCGGGAGTCCCCCTCCTACGAGCAGTACTTC. It encodes CASSLVGPWERESPSYEQYF.

The chain joins TRBV18 to TRBJ2-7, with a tentative D call TRBD1 (6 bases). V was trimmed by 3 bases and J by 0 bases, leaving 15 bases between them. The CDR3 runs to 16 residues. Germline V lookup: CDR1 KGHSH, CDR2 LQKENI. CDR3 in DNA: TGTGCCAGCTCACCTGTCAGGGGTCCGAGCTCCTACGAGCAGTACTTC. Amino acid sequence: CASSPVRGPSSYEQYF.

The chain combines TRBV29-1 with TRBJ2-7; 7 nucleotides line up with TRBD1. The CDR3 sequence is 13 residues long. Per germline, CDR1 SQVTM and CDR2 ANQGSEA. Germline trimming cut 5 bases from V and 4 bases from J; bases unmatched to any gene: 8. CDR3 in DNA: TGCAGCGTTAGCCGGGACAGCCTTTACGAGCAGTACTTC. This gives the protein CSVSRDSLYEQYF.

This clonotype was observed once. The chain has TRBV7-2 and TRBJ1-2; 10 bases are a match to TRBD1. J lost 1 base, V lost 5 bases, and 19 bases had no gene match. The CDR3 runs to 20 residues. Germline assignment: CDR1 SGHTA and CDR2 FQGNSA. The CDR3 DNA sequence: TGTGCCAGCAGCCCGAGCAGACAGGGGGCGCGAATTACCCGTAACTATGGCTACACCTTC. Amino acid sequence: CASSPSRQGARITRNYGYTF.

The gene calls are TRBV6-1 and TRBJ2-5, with a tentative D call TRBD1 (6 bases). V was trimmed by 6 bases and J by 11 bases, leaving 22 bases between them. The V gene's germline CDR1 is MNHNS and CDR2 SASEGT. The CDR3 is 14 amino acids. The CDR3 sequence: CASSPTTGLTEQYF. In DNA, the CDR3 is TGTGCCAGCAGCCCCACTACAGGGCTAACTGAGCAGTACTTC.

Here the CDR3 reads CSAQPGTGDYEQYF. CDR3 bases: TGCAGTGCTCAACCCGGGACTGGGGACTACGAGCAGTACTTC. The chain recombines TRBV20-1 with TRBJ2-7, with D perhaps matching TRBD2 (6 bases). This CDR3 is built from 14 residues. Germline V CDR1 and CDR2: DFQATT, SNEGSKA (reference sequence). Trimming removed 5 bases from V and 3 bases from J, with 17 bases in between.

This clonotype was counted only a few times. The junction shows a germline mismatch at one end, possibly a read error. The chain recombines TRBV7-7 with TRBJ2-7, with 8 bases lining up with TRBD1. The CDR3 length is 13 residues. Germline V CDR1 and CDR2: SSHAT, FNYEAQ (reference sequence). For the CDR3, the DNA is TGTGCTAGCAGCCAGGGGGCTTCCTACGAGCAGTACTTC. Translated: CASSQGASYEQYF.